A single sample gave rise to the 12 T cell receptor beta chains below, sequenced in a study of T cells in localized non-small cell lung cancer. Clones were sequenced by immunoSEQ multiplex PCR, and TCRdb holds only the in-frame ones, with some missing. The table lists approximately 49,000 clones, around 77% of them singletons. Specimen: peripheral blood, collected before any cancer treatment. The receptors derive from a man aged 35 to 70 with stage I squamous cell lung carcinoma.

As DNA, the CDR3 is TGTGCCAGCAGTCTCAACAGGGGAAGTCGCTACAATGAGCAGTTCTTC. It yields the protein CASSLNRGSRYNEQFF. The chain is built from TRBV5-6 and TRBJ2-1; TRBD1 matches at 7 bases. The CDR3 totals 16 residues. The germline V gene encodes CDR1 SGHDT and CDR2 YYEEEE. V shed 5 bases, J shed 3 bases, and the junction held 11 bases outside the gene matches.

The chain combines TRBV30 with TRBJ2-2, with 11 bases matching TRBD2. The CDR3 runs to 15 residues. CDR1 and CDR2 (germline): GTSNPN, SVGIG (reference sequence). The V gene end was trimmed by 1 base and the J gene end by 4 bases; junction bases not matched to a gene: 2. Here the CDR3 reads CAWSGGTSGTGELFF. The CDR3 DNA is TGTGCCTGGAGTGGGGGGACTAGCGGCACCGGGGAGCTGTTTTTT.

The V and J genes are TRBV20-1 and TRBJ2-2; no definite D call. The CDR3 is made up of 11 amino acids. Germline loops: CDR1 DFQATT, CDR2 SNEGSKA (reference sequence). V was trimmed by 6 bases and J by 11 bases, leaving 13 bases between them. The CDR3 region has the DNA TGCAGTGCCCCAAAATCGGGCGAGCTGTTTTTT. It translates to CSAPKSGELFF.

This clone was detected only a few times. The CDR3 sequence is CASSFGDRANNEQFF. The CDR3 nucleotides read TGCGCCAGCAGCTTTGGGGACAGAGCTAACAATGAGCAGTTCTTC. The chain is built from TRBV5-1 and TRBJ2-1; the match to TRBD1 covers 7 bases. CDR1 is SGHRS, CDR2 YFSETQ, per germline. After removal of 2 bases from V and 5 bases from J, the junction contained 7 bases not matched to a gene. This CDR3 has 15 residues.

The V gene is TRBV5-1, the J gene TRBJ1-2, with 7 bases aligning to TRBD1. V gave up 3 bases and J gave up 6 bases; unmatched junction bases: 11. The CDR3 sequence is 15 residues long. Germline V gene data show CDR1 as SGHRS and CDR2 as YFSETQ. CDR3 in DNA: TGCGCCAGCAGCTCCCCAGGACAGGAAAGGAATGGCTACACCTTC. Its translation is CASSSPGQERNGYTF.

The V call is TRBV11-2, the J call TRBJ2-7; D not certain. Germline assignment: CDR1 SGHAT and CDR2 FQNNGV. Deletions cut 2 bases from V and 3 bases from J, with 20 bases between. The CDR3 contains 17 residues. The CDR3 bases are TGTGCCAGCAGCTTAACGGCGCCGCCTCGGTTAGACTACGAGCAGTACTTC. This gives the protein CASSLTAPPRLDYEQYF.

The chain links TRBV19 to TRBJ1-1, with 8 bases fitting TRBD1. The CDR3 contains 13 residues. Trimming at V came to 4 bases and at J to 5 bases, leaving 3 bases not matched to a gene. Germline lookup yields CDR1 LNHDA and CDR2 SQIVND (reference sequence). The CDR3 bases are TGTGCCAGTAGTAAGACAGGGGATACTGAAGCTTTCTTT. Amino acid sequence: CASSKTGDTEAFF.

The chain employs TRBV6-5 and TRBJ2-1; TRBD1 matches 8 bases. The CDR3 length is 15 residues. Looked up from germline, CDR1 is MNHEY and CDR2 is SVGAGI. The V and J ends lost 0 bases and 7 bases, in that order; junction bases with no gene match: 5. As DNA, the CDR3 is TGTGCCAGCAGTTACTCCTCGACAGGGGTAAATGAGCAGTTCTTC. It encodes CASSYSSTGVNEQFF.

The chain joins TRBV28 to TRBJ1-2, with D unresolved. Germline V lookup: CDR1 MDHEN, CDR2 SYDVKM. V gave up 4 bases and J gave up 2 bases, with 5 bases separating them. The CDR3 runs 12 residues. CDR3 in DNA: TGTGCCAGCAGTTCACTAAACTATGGCTACACCTTC. Translation: CASSSLNYGYTF.

The genes are TRBV5-1 and TRBJ2-5; 8 nucleotides line up with TRBD2. Looked up from germline, CDR1 is SGHRS and CDR2 is YFSETQ. J gave up 4 bases and V 4 bases, and 6 bases lay outside the gene matches. CDR3 length: 14 amino acids. In DNA form, the CDR3 reads TGCGCCAGCAGCGCCGGGGGGGCCCCAGAGACCCAGTACTTC. This codes for CASSAGGAPETQYF.

Comment on this clone: An end of the junction does not agree with germline; a read error may underlie this. This sample includes further DNA sequences coding for the same CDR3. The rearrangement joins TRBV5-4 to TRBJ1-1, with D unclear. This CDR3 spans 15 amino acids. CDR1 and CDR2 (germline): SGHNT, YYREEE (reference sequence). The CDR3 region is CASSLEAVMNTEAFF. For the CDR3, the DNA is TGTGCCAGCAGCTTGGAGGCAGTTATGAACACTGAAGCTTTTTTT. The full variable domain, with the rest looked up from reference TRBV5-4 and TRBJ1-1, is ETGVTQSPTHLIKTRGQQVTLRCSSQSGHNTVSWYQQALGQGPQFIFQYYREEENGRGNFPPRFSGLQFPNYSSELNVNALELDDSALYLCASSLEAVMNTEAFFGQGTRLTVV.

The CDR3 spells CATSTPGLAVTDTQYF. The CDR3 DNA reads TGTGCCACCAGCACCCCTGGACTAGCGGTAACAGATACGCAGTATTTT. This chain connects TRBV15 to TRBJ2-3; 10 bases agree with TRBD2. This CDR3 has 16 residues. Germline CDR1 is LNHNV and CDR2 is YYDKDF (reference sequence). Trimming took 4 bases from V and 3 from J; bases not matched to a gene: 7.